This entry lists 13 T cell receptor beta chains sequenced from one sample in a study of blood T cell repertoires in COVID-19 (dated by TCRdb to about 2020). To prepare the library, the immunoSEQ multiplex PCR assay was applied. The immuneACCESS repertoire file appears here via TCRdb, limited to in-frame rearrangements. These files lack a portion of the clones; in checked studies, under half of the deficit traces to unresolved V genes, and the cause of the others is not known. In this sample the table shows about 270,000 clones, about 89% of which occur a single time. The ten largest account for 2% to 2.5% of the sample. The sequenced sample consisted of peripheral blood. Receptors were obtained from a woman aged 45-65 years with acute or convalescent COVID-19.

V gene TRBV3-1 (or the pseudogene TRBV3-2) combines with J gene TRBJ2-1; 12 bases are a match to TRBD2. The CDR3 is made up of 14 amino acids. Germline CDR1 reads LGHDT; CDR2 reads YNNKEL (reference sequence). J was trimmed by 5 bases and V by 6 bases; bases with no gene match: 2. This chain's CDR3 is CASRRLAGDNEQFF. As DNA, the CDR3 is TGTGCCAGCAGGCGACTAGCGGGAGACAATGAGCAGTTCTTC.

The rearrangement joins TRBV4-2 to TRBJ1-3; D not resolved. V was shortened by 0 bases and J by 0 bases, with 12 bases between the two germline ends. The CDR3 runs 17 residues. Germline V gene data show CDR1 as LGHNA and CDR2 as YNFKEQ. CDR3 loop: CASSQDPSPGSGNTIYF. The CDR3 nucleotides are TGTGCCAGCAGCCAAGATCCGTCCCCAGGCTCTGGAAACACCATATATTTT.

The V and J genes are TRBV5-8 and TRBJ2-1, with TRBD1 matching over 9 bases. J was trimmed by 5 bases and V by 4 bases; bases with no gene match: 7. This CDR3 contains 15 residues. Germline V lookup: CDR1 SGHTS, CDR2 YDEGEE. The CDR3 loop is CASSPRRTGDNEQFF. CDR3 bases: TGTGCCAGCAGCCCGAGGCGGACAGGGGACAATGAGCAGTTCTTC.

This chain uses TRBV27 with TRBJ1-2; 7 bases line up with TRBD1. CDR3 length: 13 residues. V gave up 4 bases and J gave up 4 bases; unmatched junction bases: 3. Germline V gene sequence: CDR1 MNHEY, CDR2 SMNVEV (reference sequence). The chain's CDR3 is CASSSWDSYGYTF. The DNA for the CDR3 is TGTGCCAGCAGTTCCTGGGACAGCTATGGCTACACCTTC.

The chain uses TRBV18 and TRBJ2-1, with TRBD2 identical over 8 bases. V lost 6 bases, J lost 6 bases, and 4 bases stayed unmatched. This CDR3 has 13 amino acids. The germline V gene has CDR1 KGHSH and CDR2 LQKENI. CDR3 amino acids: CASSLGLANEQFF. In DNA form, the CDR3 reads TGTGCCAGCTCCCTAGGACTAGCCAATGAGCAGTTCTTC. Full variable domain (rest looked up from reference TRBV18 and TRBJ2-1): NAGVMQNPRHLVRRRGQEARLRCSPMKGHSHVYWYRQLPEEGLKFMVYLQKENIIDESGMPKERFSAEFPKEGPSILRIQQVVRGDSAAYFCASSLGLANEQFFGPGTRLTVL.

The CDR3 bases are TGTGCCAGCAGTTTATACAGGGAGAGGGATGGCTACACCTTC. Amino acids: CASSLYRERDGYTF. V usage is TRBV28 and J usage is TRBJ1-2; D may be TRBD1 (6 bases). The germline V gene encodes CDR1 MDHEN and CDR2 SYDVKM. The ends were cut back, 1 base at V and 6 bases at J, with 12 bases in the middle. The CDR3 is 14 residues long.

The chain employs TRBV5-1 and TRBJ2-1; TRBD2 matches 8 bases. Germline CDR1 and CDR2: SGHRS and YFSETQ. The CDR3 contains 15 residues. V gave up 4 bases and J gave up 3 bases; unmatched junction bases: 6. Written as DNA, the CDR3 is TGCGCCAGCAGCCAAGCGGGAGCTAGCTACAATGAGCAGTTCTTC. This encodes CASSQAGASYNEQFF. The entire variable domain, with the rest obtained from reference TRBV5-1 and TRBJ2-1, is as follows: KAGVTQTPRYLIKTRGQQVTLSCSPISGHRSVSWYQQTPGQGLQFLFEYFSETQRNKGNFPGRFSGRQFSNSRSEMNVSTLELGDSALYLCASSQAGASYNEQFFGPGTRLTVL.

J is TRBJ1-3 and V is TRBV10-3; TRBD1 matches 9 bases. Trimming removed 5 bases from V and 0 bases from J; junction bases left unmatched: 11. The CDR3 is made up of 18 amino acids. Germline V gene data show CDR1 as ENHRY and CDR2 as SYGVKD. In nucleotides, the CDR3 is TGTGCCATCAGTCCTCACCGGGACAGGGATAACTCTGGAAACACCATATATTTT. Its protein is CAISPHRDRDNSGNTIYF.

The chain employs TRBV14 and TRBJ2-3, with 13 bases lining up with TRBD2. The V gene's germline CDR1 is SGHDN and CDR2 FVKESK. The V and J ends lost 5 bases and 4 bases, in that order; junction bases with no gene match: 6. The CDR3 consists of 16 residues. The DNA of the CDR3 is TGTGCCAGCAGCAAGGGACTAGCGGGATTTGCAGATACGCAGTATTTT. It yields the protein CASSKGLAGFADTQYF.

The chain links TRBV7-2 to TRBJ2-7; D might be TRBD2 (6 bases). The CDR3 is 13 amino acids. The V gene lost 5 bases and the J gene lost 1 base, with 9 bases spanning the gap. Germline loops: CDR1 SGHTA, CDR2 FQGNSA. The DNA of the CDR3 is TGTGCCAGCAGCGTCCGGGGGTCCTACGAGCAGTACTTC. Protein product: CASSVRGSYEQYF.

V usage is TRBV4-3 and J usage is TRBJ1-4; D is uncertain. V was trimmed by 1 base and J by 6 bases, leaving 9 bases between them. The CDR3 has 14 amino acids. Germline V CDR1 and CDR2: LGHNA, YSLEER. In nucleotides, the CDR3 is TGCGCCAGCAGCCAAGGCGGGTCCTATGAAAAACTGTTTTTT. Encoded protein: CASSQGGSYEKLFF.

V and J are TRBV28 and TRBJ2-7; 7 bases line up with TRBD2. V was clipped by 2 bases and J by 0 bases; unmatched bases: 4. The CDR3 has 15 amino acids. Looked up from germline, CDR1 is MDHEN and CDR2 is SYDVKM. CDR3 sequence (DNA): TGTGCCAGCAGTTTAGCTAGCGGAATCTCCTACGAGCAGTACTTC. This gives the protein CASSLASGISYEQYF.

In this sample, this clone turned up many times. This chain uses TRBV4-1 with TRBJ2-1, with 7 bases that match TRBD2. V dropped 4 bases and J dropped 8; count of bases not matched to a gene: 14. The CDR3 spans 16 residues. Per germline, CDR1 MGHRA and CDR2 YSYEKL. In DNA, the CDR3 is TGCGCCAGCAGCCGCTTCGGGGCGGGAGAAAAGGATGAGCAGTTCTTC. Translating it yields CASSRFGAGEKDEQFF.